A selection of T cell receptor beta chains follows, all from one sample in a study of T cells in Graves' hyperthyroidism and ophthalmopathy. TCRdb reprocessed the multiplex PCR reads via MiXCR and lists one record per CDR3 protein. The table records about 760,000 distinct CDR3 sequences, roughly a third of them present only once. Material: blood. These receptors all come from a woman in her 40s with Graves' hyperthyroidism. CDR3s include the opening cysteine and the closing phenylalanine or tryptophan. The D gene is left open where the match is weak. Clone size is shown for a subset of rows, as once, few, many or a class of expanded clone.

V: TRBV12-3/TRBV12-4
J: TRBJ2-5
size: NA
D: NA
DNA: TGTGCCAGCAGTTTAGCGTATTCCCCCCTAGAGACCCAGTACTTC
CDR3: CASSLAYSPLETQYF

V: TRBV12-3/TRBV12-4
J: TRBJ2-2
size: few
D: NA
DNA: TGTGCCAGCATCACGGAGGGTTGGTCCGGGGAGCTGTTTTTT
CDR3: CASITEGWSGELFF

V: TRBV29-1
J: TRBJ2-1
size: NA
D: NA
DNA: TGCAGCGTGGCGACTAGCTCCTACAATGAGCAGTTCTTC
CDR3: CSVATSSYNEQFF

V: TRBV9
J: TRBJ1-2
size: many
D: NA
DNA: TGTGCCAGCAGCGTAGGGGGGACGGCTAATGGCTACACCTTC
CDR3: CASSVGGTANGYTF

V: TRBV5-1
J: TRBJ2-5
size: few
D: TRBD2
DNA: TGTGCCAGCAGCTTCACGGGCGGGGGGAACCAGTACTTC
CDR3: CASSFTGGGNQYF

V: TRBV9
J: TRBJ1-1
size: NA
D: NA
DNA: TGTGCCAGCAGCCCCCACAGGGACGGGCCTGAAGCTTTCTTT
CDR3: CASSPHRDGPEAFF

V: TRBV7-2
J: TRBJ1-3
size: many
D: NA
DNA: TGTGCCAGCAGCTTCAAGGCAGGGGACTCTGGAAACACCATATATTTT
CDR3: CASSFKAGDSGNTIYF

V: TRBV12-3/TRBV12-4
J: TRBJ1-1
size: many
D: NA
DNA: TGTGCCACCGGGGGGATTGCGGAAGCTTTCTTT
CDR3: CATGGIAEAFF

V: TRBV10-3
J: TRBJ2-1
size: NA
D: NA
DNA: TGTGCCATCAGTGAGTCGTACCAGGAAGGTGAGCAGTTCTTC
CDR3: CAISESYQEGEQFF

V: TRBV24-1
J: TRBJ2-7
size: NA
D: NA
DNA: TGTGCCTGGAGTCGACAAGTCTACGAGCAGTACTTC
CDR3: CAWSRQVYEQYF

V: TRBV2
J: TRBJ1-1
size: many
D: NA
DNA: TGTGCCAGCAGTGAAGAGAATTCCGTTGAAGCTTTCTTT
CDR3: CASSEENSVEAFF

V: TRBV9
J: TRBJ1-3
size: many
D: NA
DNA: TGTGCCAGCAGCCTAACTTCAGGGGCTGGAAGCACCATATATTTT
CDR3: CASSLTSGAGSTIYF

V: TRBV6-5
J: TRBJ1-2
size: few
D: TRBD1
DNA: TGTGCCAGCAGTTACTCGGGGACAGCTGACTATGGCTACACCTTC
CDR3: CASSYSGTADYGYTF

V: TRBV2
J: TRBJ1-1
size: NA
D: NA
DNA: TGTGCCAGCAGTGAGACAGGTGACACTGAAGCTTTCTTT
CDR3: CASSETGDTEAFF

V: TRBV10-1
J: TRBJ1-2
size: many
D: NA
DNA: TGCGCCAGCAGTGAGTCCCCTGTGCGGGGCTACACCTTC
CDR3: CASSESPVRGYTF

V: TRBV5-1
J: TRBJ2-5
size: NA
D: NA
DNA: TGCGCCAGCAGCGGGGGGGGGGCCGAGTACCAAGAGACCCAGTACTTC
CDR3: CASSGGGAEYQETQYF

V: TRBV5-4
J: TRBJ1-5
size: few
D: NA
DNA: TGTGCCAGCAGCCATGGGTGGCCCCAGCATTTT
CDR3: CASSHGWPQHF

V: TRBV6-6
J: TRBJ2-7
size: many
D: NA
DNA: TGTGCCAGCAGTCTCTCTCAGCAGTACTTC
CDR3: CASSLSQQYF

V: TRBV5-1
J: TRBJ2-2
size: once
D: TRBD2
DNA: TGTGCCAGCAGCCTCGGGGGGGCGGACGCCGGGGAGCTGTTTTTT
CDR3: CASSLGGADAGELFF

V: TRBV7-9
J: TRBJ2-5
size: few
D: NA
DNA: TGTGCCAGCAGGGCGGTGTGGGAGACCCAGTACTTC
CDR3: CASRAVWETQYF

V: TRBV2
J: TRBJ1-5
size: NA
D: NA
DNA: TGTGCCAGCAGTAGGACGGGGAATACTGGCAATCAGCCCCAGCATTTT
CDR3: CASSRTGNTGNQPQHF

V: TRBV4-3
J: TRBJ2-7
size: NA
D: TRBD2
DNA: TGCGCCAGCAGCCAAGATGTAGCGGGAGCCTTAGGGGGGTTGTCCTACGAGCAGTACTTC
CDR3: CASSQDVAGALGGLSYEQYF

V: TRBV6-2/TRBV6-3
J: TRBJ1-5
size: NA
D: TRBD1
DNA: TGTGCCAGCAGTCAAATCCGGGACAGGCATCAGCCCCAGCATTTT
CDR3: CASSQIRDRHQPQHF

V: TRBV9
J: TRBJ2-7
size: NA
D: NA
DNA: TGTGCCAGCAGCGTGGTGGACCAAGGGGGTTCTCGTGAGCAGTACTTC
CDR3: CASSVVDQGGSREQYF

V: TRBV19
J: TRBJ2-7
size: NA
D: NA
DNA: TGTGCCAGGGAATACTACGAGCAGTACTTC
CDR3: CAREYYEQYF

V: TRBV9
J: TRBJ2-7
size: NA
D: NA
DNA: TGTGCCAGCAGCGCAGGGACTGGCAAGGACTCCTACGAGCAGTACTTC
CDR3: CASSAGTGKDSYEQYF

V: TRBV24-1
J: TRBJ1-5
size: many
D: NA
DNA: TGTGCCACCAGTGAGGGAGGGTATAGCAATCAGCCCCAGCATTTT
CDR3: CATSEGGYSNQPQHF

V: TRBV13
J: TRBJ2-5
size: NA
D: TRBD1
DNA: TGTGCCAGCAGCTTTCGGACAGGACATAAAGAGACCCAGTACTTC
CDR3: CASSFRTGHKETQYF

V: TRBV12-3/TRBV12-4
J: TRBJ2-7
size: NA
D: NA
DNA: TGTGCCAGCAGTTTTAATTTGGGAGAGCAGTACTTC
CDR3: CASSFNLGEQYF

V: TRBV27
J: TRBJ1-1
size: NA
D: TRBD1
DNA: TGTGCCAGCAGTCCCCCGGGACAGGGAATCGCTGAAGCTTTCTTT
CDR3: CASSPPGQGIAEAFF

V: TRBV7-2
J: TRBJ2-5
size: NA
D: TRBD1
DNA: TGTGCCAGCAGACGGGGACAGGGCCAGTACTTC
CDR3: CASRRGQGQYF

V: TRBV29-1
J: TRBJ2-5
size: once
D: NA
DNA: TGCAGTTTTGGGGGGCGGGAGACCCAGTACTTC
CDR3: CSFGGRETQYF

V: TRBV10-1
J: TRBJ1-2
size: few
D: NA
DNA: TGCGCCAGCAGTGAGTCTTCCTATCCTTATGGCTACACCTTC
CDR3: CASSESSYPYGYTF

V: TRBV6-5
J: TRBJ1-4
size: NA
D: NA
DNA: TGTGCCAGCAGTTACAACGACGAAGCAACTAATGAAAAACTGTTTTTT
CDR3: CASSYNDEATNEKLFF

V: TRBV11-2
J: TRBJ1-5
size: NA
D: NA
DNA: TGTGCCAGCAACTCTTGGAGCAATCAGCCCCAGCATTTT
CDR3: CASNSWSNQPQHF

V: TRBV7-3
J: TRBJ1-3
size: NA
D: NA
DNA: TGTGCCAGCAGTCTCTCCGTAAGCTCTGGAAACACCATATATTTT
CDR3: CASSLSVSSGNTIYF

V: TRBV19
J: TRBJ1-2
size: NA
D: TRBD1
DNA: TGTGCCAGTAGCCAGACAGGGCCCAACTATGGCTACACCTTC
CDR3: CASSQTGPNYGYTF

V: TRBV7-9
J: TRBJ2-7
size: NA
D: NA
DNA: TGTGCCAGCAGTCCGAGCGTCGGGACAAACCCCTACGAGCAGTACTTC
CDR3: CASSPSVGTNPYEQYF

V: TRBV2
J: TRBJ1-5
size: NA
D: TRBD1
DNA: TGTGCCAGCAGGCGGACAGGGGATATACTGGGGGCCCAGCATTTT
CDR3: CASRRTGDILGAQHF

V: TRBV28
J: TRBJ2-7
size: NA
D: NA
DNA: TGTGCCAGCTCAAGGGCGGGGCAGGTCTACGAGCAGTACTTC
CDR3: CASSRAGQVYEQYF

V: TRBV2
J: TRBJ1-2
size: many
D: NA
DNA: TGTGCCAGCAGTGAAGAGCCTCGAGGGGACAACTACACCTTC
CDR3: CASSEEPRGDNYTF

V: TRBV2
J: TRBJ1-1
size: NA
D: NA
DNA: TGTGCCAGCAGTTACTCGATCGGGGAGGACGCTGAAGCTTTCTTT
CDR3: CASSYSIGEDAEAFF